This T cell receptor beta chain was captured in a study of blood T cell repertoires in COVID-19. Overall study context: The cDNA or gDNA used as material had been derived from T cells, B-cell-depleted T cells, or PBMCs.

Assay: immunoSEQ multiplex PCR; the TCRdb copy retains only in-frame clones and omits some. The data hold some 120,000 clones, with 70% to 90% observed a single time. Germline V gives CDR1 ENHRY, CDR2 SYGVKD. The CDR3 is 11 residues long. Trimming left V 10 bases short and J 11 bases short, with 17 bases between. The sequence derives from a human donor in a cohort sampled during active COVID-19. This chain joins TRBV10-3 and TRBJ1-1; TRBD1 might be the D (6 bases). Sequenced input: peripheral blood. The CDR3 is CATEITGIAFF. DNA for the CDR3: TGTGCCACCGAGATAACAGGGATCGCTTTCTTT.